These T cell receptor beta chains were read from a single sample in a study of blood T cells in healthy people across ages. One entry per CDR3 protein results from TCRdb running MiXCR on the 5' RACE reads. The sample holds 600,000 or so distinct CDR3 sequences, under 30% seen once. Source material: blood. These receptors were obtained from a woman at least 80 years old in good health. Each CDR3 is given with its conserved first and last residue. D genes are given only for firm matches. Size tells how often a clone was seen (once, few, many) or the class of an expanded clone, and some rows leave it out.

j_call d_call clone_size v_call cdr3_aa cdr3_nt
TRBJ1-5 . few TRBV20-1 CSAVRDYSNQPQHF TGCAGTGCTGTCCGGGACTATAGCAATCAGCCCCAGCATTTT
TRBJ1-1 . . TRBV19 CASSMVSSNTEAFF TGTGCCAGTAGTATGGTCTCATCGAACACTGAAGCTTTCTTT
TRBJ1-6 . many TRBV12-3/TRBV12-4 CASSLNSYNSPLHF TGTGCCAGCAGTTTAAACTCCTATAATTCACCCCTCCACTTT
TRBJ2-7 . many TRBV7-8 CASSHGLTYEQYF TGTGCCAGCAGCCACGGACTGACCTACGAGCAGTACTTC
TRBJ1-4 . many TRBV2 CASSEWRSNEKLFF TGTGCCAGCAGTGAATGGCGGTCTAATGAAAAACTGTTTTTT
TRBJ2-7 . few TRBV5-6 CASSPAGRVAYEQYF TGTGCCAGCAGCCCCGCTGGCAGGGTCGCCTACGAGCAGTACTTC
TRBJ2-7 . . TRBV6-2/TRBV6-3 CASSQGTRYF TGTGCCAGCAGTCAGGGGACCCGGTACTTC
TRBJ2-7 TRBD1 many TRBV7-9 CASSRDRDEQYF TGTGCCAGCAGCCGTGACAGGGACGAGCAGTACTTC
TRBJ2-7 TRBD1 many TRBV9 CASSGQGGPYEQYF TGTGCCAGCAGCGGACAGGGGGGTCCCTACGAGCAGTACTTC
TRBJ2-1 TRBD2 many TRBV20-1 CSASLRGGLNEQFF TGCAGTGCTAGTTTGCGGGGGGGCCTCAATGAGCAGTTCTTC
TRBJ2-3 TRBD1 . TRBV5-1 CASSFPRQGADTQYF TGCGCCAGTAGCTTCCCGAGACAGGGTGCAGATACGCAGTATTTT
TRBJ2-5 TRBD1 many TRBV27 CASRRTGYQETQYF TGTGCCAGCAGACGGACAGGGTACCAAGAGACCCAGTACTTC